This TCR gamma chain derives from a study of gamma-delta chains in newborns, infants, children. About the research overall: Polyclonal expansion of innate γδ T cells after birth follows microbial exposure.

The V segment lost 0 bases and the J segment 9 bases; nucleotides outside the gene matches: 5. Germline-derived CDR1 and CDR2 are GITISATS and ISYDGTV (reference sequence). The CDR3 length is 16 residues. TCRdb reran clone calling via CATT on the reads. Here the sample spans about 800 gamma-chain clones, 50% to 60% being singletons. The receptor was derived from a child who was a newborn, infant or young child, either healthy, febrile or measles-vaccinated (not recorded which). The sample consisted of blood. The J gene is TRGJP, the V gene TRGV9. TCRdb does not report a J gene; here it was assigned by matching the DNA to germline references. The DNA for the CDR3 is TGTGCCTTGTGGGAGGTGTATAGGTTGGGCAAAAAAATCAAGGTATTT. This gives the protein CALWEVYRLGKKIKVF.